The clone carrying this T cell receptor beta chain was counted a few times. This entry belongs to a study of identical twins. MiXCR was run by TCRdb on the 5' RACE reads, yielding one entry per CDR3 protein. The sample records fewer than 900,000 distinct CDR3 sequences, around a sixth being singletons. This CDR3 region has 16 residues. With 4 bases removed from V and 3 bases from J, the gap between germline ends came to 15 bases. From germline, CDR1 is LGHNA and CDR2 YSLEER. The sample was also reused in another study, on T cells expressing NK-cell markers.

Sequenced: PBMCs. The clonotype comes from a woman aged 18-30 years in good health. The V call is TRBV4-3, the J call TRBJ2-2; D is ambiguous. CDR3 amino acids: CASSPERSMDTGELFF. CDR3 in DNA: TGCGCCAGCAGCCCGGAACGTTCGATGGACACCGGGGAGCTGTTTTTT.